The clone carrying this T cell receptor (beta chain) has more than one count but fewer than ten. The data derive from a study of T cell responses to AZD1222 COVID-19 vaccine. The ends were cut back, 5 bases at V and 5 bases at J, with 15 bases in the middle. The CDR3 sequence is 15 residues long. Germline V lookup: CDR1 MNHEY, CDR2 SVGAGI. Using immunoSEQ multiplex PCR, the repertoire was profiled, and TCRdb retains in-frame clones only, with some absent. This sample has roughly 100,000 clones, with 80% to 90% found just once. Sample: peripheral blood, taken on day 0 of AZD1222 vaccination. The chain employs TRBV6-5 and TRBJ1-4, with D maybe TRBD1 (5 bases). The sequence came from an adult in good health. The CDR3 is CASSPKGTFNEKLFF. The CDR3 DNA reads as TGTGCCAGCAGTCCAAAGGGGACGTTCAATGAAAAACTGTTTTTT.